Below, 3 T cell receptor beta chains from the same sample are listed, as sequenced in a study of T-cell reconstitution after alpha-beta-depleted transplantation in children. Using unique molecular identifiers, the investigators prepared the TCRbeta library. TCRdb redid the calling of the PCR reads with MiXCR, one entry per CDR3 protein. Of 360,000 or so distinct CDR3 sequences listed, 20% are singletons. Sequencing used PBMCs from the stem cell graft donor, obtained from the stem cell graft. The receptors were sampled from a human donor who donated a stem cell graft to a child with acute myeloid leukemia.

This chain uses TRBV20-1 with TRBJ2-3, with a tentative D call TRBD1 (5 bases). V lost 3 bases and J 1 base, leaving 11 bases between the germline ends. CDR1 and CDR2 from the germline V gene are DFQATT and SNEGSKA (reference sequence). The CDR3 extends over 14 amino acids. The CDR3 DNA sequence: TGCAGTGCTAGTCAGGAAGGGGGCACAGATACGCAGTATTTT. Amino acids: CSASQEGGTDTQYF.

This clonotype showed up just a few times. CDR3 in amino acids: CATSDTSGTPDTQYF. The DNA for the CDR3 is TGTGCCACCAGTGATACTAGCGGGACGCCAGATACGCAGTATTTT. The chain uses TRBV24-1 and TRBJ2-3; 10 bases are a match to TRBD2. Trimming cost V 3 bases and J 4 bases; bases outside gene matches: 3. CDR3 length: 15 amino acids. Germline assignment: CDR1 KGHDR and CDR2 SFDVKD.

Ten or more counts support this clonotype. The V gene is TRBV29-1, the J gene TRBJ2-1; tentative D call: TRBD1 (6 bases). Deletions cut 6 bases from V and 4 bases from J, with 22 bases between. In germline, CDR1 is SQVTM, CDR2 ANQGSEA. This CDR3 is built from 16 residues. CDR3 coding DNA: TGCAGCGTCTCAGGAGGAACAGGGTCCCTATACAATGAGCAGTTCTTC. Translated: CSVSGGTGSLYNEQFF.